This T cell receptor beta chain was documented in a study of technical replicates of blood from several donors. Germline V lookup: CDR1 SEHNR, CDR2 FQNEAQ (reference sequence). V was pared by 1 base and J by 6 bases, with 16 bases between. The CDR3 length is 15 residues. Sequencing used immunoSEQ multiplex PCR; TCRdb keeps in-frame clones, though not all of them. The table has roughly 72,000 clones, approximately 93% seen once. The TCR comes from a human donor in good health. The V call is TRBV7-9, the J call TRBJ2-7, with D possibly TRBD1 on 6 matching bases. The sequenced sample consisted of T cells isolated from PBMCs. The CDR3, as DNA: TGTGCCAGCAGCTTAGTTTTAGGGGACATCGTCGAGCAGTACTTC. Its translation is CASSLVLGDIVEQYF.